The rows below give T cell receptor beta chains drawn from one sample of a study of blood T cells in healthy people across ages. TCRdb processed the 5' RACE reads anew with MiXCR; each CDR3 protein has one entry. In the table there are about 1.5 million distinct CDR3 sequences, 40% to 50% of which are singletons. Sequencing was done on a sample of blood. Source of these receptors: a woman aged 18-29 years in good health. Each CDR3 is given with its conserved first and last residue. A D gene is named only where the DNA matches it firmly.

v_call: TRBV4-2; d_call: TRBD1; j_call: TRBJ1-5; cdr3_aa: CASSQGLGGGRSNQPQHF
v_call: TRBV3-1; d_call: .; j_call: TRBJ2-5; cdr3_aa: CASSQATGRATQYF
v_call: TRBV5-5; d_call: .; j_call: TRBJ1-3; cdr3_aa: CASSLGRENTIYF
v_call: TRBV9; d_call: .; j_call: TRBJ2-1; cdr3_aa: CASSFRPLYNEQFF
v_call: TRBV30; d_call: .; j_call: TRBJ2-4; cdr3_aa: CAWSVGDIQYF
v_call: TRBV29-1; d_call: .; j_call: TRBJ1-2; cdr3_aa: CSVLGEPRRGYTF
v_call: TRBV4-2; d_call: .; j_call: TRBJ2-7; cdr3_aa: CASSQEVGGGSSYEQYF
v_call: TRBV6-1; d_call: .; j_call: TRBJ2-1; cdr3_aa: CASRDSSKDEQFF
v_call: TRBV20-1; d_call: TRBD1; j_call: TRBJ1-1; cdr3_aa: CSARTKGQGYTEAFF
v_call: TRBV20-1; d_call: .; j_call: TRBJ2-4; cdr3_aa: CSASGTWSIQYF
v_call: TRBV6-1; d_call: TRBD1; j_call: TRBJ1-2; cdr3_aa: CASSIRDSYGYTF
v_call: TRBV19; d_call: TRBD1; j_call: TRBJ1-2; cdr3_aa: CASSLSGTGADYGYTF
v_call: TRBV20-1; d_call: TRBD1; j_call: TRBJ1-1; cdr3_aa: CSAFTGGTEAFF
v_call: TRBV7-9; d_call: .; j_call: TRBJ1-1; cdr3_aa: CASSSGQPTEAFF
v_call: TRBV7-9; d_call: TRBD2; j_call: TRBJ2-1; cdr3_aa: CASSLYRGFAGGSEEEQFF
v_call: TRBV27; d_call: TRBD1; j_call: TRBJ1-6; cdr3_aa: CASRRDSLGSPLHF
v_call: TRBV4-1; d_call: TRBD2; j_call: TRBJ2-1; cdr3_aa: CASSQAPLQASGYNEQFF
v_call: TRBV3-1; d_call: TRBD2; j_call: TRBJ2-3; cdr3_aa: CASSPLSGGTQYF
v_call: TRBV12-3/TRBV12-4; d_call: .; j_call: TRBJ2-7; cdr3_aa: CASSFGLEGAPYEQYF
v_call: TRBV7-9; d_call: TRBD2; j_call: TRBJ2-7; cdr3_aa: CASSVAGGYNEQYF
v_call: TRBV29-1; d_call: TRBD2; j_call: TRBJ2-3; cdr3_aa: CSVTSGADTQYF
v_call: TRBV7-2; d_call: TRBD1; j_call: TRBJ2-1; cdr3_aa: CASSLDRGSYNEQFF
v_call: TRBV2; d_call: .; j_call: TRBJ1-1; cdr3_aa: CATLTGAVNTEAFF
v_call: TRBV3-1; d_call: .; j_call: TRBJ1-2; cdr3_aa: CASSQVRAGYTF
v_call: TRBV6-6; d_call: TRBD2; j_call: TRBJ2-7; cdr3_aa: CASSWAGGAGNNEQYF
v_call: TRBV27; d_call: TRBD2; j_call: TRBJ2-1; cdr3_aa: CASSLLLAGSNEQFF
v_call: TRBV9; d_call: .; j_call: TRBJ2-7; cdr3_aa: CASSVGVHFSSYEQYF
v_call: TRBV27; d_call: .; j_call: TRBJ2-3; cdr3_aa: CASSLGLTGASTDTQYF
v_call: TRBV20-1; d_call: .; j_call: TRBJ2-1; cdr3_aa: CSAPGGTEQFF